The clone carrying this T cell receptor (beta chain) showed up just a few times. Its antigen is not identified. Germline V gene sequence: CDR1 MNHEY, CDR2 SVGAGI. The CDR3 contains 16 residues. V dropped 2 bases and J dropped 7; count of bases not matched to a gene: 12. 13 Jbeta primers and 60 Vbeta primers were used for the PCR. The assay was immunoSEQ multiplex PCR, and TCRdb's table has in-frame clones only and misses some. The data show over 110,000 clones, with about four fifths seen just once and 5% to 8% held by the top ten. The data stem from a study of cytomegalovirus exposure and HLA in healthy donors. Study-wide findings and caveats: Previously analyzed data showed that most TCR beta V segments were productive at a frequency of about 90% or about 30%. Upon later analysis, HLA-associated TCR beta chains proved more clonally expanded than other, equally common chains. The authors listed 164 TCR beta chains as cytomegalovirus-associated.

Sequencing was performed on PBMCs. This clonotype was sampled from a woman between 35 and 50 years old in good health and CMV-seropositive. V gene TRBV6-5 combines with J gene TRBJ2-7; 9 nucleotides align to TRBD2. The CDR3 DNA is TGTGCCAGCAGTTACAAGAGGGCGGGAGGGCCGAAAGAGCAGTACTTC. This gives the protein CASSYKRAGGPKEQYF.